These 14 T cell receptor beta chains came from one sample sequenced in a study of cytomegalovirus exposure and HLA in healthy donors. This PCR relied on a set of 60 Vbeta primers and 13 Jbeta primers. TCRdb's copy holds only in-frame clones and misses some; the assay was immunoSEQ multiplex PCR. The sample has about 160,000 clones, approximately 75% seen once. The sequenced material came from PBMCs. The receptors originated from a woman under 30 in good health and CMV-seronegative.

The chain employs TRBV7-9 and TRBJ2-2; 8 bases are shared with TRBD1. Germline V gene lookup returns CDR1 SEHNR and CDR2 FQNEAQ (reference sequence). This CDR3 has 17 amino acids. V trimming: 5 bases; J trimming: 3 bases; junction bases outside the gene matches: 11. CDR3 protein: CASSHRRQGWDTGELFF. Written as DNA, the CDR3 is TGTGCCAGCAGCCACCGCCGACAGGGGTGGGACACCGGGGAGCTGTTTTTT.

Here the CDR3 reads CASSRFPPYRGTFF. The CDR3 coding sequence is TGTGCCAGCAGTCGTTTCCCACCGTACAGGGGTACGTTCTTC. This chain uses TRBV6-5 with TRBJ2-1; 7 nucleotides line up with TRBD1. V lost 5 bases and J lost 15; bases outside the gene matches: 16. CDR1 MNHEY and CDR2 SVGAGI come from the germline V gene. This CDR3 is built from 14 residues.

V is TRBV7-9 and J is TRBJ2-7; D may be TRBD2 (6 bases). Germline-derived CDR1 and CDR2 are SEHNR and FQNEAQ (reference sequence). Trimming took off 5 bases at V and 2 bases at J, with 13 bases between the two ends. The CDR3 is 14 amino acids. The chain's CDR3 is CASSAIAETYEQYF. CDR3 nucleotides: TGTGCCAGCAGCGCAATAGCGGAAACCTACGAGCAGTACTTC.

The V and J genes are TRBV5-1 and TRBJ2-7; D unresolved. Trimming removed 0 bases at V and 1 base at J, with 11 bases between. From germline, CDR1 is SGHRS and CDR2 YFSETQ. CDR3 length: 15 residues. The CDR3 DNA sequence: TGCGCCAGCAGCTTGGCCGGGTATGGATCCTACGAGCAGTACTTC. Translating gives CASSLAGYGSYEQYF.

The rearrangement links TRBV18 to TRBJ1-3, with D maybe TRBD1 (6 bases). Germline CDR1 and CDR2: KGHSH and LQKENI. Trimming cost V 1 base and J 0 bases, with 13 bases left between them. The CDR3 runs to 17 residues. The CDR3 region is CASSPRTAIPSGNTIYF. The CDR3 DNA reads TGTGCCAGCTCACCACGGACAGCGATCCCCTCTGGAAACACCATATATTTT.

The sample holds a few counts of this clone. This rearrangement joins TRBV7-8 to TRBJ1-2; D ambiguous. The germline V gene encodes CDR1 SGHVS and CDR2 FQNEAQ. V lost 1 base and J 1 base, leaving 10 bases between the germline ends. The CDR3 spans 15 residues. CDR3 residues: CASSLGRSFNYGYTF. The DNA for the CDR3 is TGTGCCAGCAGCTTAGGGAGGTCCTTTAACTATGGCTACACCTTC. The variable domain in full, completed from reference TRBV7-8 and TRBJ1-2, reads GAGVSQSPRYKVAKRGQDVALRCDPISGHVSLFWYQQALGQGPEFLTYFQNEAQLDKSGLPSDRFFAERPEGSVSTLKIQRTQQEDSAVYLCASSLGRSFNYGYTFGSGTRLTVV.

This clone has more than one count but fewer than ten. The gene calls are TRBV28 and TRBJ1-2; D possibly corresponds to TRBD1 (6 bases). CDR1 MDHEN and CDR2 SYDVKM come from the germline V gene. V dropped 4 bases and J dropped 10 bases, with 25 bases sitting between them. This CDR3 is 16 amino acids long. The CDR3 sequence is CASSSTPIQGLSDYTF. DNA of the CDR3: TGTGCCAGCAGTTCGACCCCGATACAGGGACTAAGTGACTACACCTTC.

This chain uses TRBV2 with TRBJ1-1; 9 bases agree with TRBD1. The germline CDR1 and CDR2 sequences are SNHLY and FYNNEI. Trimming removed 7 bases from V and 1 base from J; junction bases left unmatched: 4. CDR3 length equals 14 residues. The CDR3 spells CASTRTGANTEAFF. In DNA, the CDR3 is TGTGCCAGCACCCGGACAGGGGCGAACACTGAAGCTTTCTTT.

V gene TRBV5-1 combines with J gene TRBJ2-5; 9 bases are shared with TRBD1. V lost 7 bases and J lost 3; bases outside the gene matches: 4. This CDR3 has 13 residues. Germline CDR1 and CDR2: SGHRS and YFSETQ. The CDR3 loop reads CASRTGGEETQYF. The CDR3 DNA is TGCGCCAGCCGTACAGGGGGCGAAGAGACCCAGTACTTC.

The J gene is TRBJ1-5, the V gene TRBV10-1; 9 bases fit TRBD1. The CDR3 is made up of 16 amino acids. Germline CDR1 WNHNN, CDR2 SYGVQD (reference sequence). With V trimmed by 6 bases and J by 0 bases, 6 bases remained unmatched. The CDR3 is CASRGDRADSNQPQHF. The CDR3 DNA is TGCGCCAGCAGGGGGGACAGGGCGGATAGCAATCAGCCCCAGCATTTT.

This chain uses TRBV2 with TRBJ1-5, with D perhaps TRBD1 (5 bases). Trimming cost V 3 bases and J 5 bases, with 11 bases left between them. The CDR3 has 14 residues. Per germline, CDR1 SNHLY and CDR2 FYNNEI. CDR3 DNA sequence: TGTGCCAGCAGTGATGAACAGGTAGATCAGCCCCAGCATTTT. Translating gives CASSDEQVDQPQHF.

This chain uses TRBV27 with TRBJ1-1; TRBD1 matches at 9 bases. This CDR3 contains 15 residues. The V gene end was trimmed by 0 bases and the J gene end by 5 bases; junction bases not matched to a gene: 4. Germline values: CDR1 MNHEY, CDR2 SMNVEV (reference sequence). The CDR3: CASSLSGQGSTEAFF. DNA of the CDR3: TGTGCCAGCAGTTTATCGGGACAGGGATCGACTGAAGCTTTCTTT.

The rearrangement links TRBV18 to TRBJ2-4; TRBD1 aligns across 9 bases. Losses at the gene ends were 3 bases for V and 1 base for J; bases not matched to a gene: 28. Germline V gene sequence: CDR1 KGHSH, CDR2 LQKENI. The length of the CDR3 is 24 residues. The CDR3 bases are TGTGCCAGCTCACCCACCATTAGTATTCGTGGCTTCGGGACAGGGCGCTCCGCCAAAAACATTCAGTACTTC. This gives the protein CASSPTISIRGFGTGRSAKNIQYF.

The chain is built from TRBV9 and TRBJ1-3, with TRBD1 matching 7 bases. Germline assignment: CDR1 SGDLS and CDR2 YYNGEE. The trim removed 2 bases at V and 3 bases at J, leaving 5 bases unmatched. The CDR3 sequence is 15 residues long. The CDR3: CASSVQGGVGNTIYF. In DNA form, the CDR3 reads TGTGCCAGCAGCGTTCAGGGGGGAGTTGGAAACACCATATATTTT.